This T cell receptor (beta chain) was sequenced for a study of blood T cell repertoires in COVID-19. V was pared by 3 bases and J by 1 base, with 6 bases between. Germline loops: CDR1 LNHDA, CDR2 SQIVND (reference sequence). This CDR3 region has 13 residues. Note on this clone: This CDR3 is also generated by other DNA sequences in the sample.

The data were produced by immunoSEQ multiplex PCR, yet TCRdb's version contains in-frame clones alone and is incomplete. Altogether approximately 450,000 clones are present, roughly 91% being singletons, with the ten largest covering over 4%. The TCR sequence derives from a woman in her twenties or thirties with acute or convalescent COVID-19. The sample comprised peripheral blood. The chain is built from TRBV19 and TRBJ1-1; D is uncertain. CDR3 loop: CASSIRQNTEAFF. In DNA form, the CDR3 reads TGTGCCAGTAGTATTAGACAGAACACTGAAGCTTTCTTT.